Below are 32 T cell receptor beta chains sequenced from a single sample in a study of graft-versus-host responses after intestinal transplantation. TCRdb's table, derived via immunoSEQ multiplex PCR, lists solely in-frame clones and lacks some. The table lists roughly 53,000 clones, roughly 89% of them singletons. The input for sequencing was PBMCs, taken approximately 660 days after intestinal transplant. Receptors originate from a human patient who received an intestinal transplant, so some T cells may come from the graft donor.

This chain connects TRBV29-1 to TRBJ1-2, with a tentative D call TRBD1 (6 bases). This CDR3 contains 14 residues. Between the trimmed V and J ends, which lost 4 bases and 2 bases, there was a span of 14 bases. Germline V gene lookup returns CDR1 SQVTM and CDR2 ANQGSEA. The CDR3 nucleotides read TGCAGCGTTGCAACCTCGAGGGGGAACTATGGCTACACCTTC. Amino acids: CSVATSRGNYGYTF.

The genes are TRBV9 and TRBJ2-1; the D is unclear. Trimming removed 5 bases from V and 2 bases from J, with 5 bases in between. Germline assignment: CDR1 SGDLS and CDR2 YYNGEE. The CDR3 has 12 residues. The CDR3 nucleotides read TGTGCCAGCAGTGCAACCTACAATGAGCAGTTCTTC. The encoded protein is CASSATYNEQFF. The full variable domain, its missing parts supplied by reference TRBV9 and TRBJ2-1, is DSGVTQTPKHLITATGQRVTLRCSPRSGDLSVYWYQQSLDQGLQFLIQYYNGEERAKGNILERFSAQQFPDLHSELNLSSLELGDSALYFCASSATYNEQFFGPGTRLTVL.

This sequence joins TRBV2 and TRBJ2-6; the D is unclear. In germline, CDR1 is SNHLY, CDR2 FYNNEI. The length of the CDR3 is 15 residues. The V end lost 4 bases, the J end lost 2 bases, and 9 bases lay between the germline ends. The CDR3 reads CASSGDGAGANVLTF. The CDR3, as DNA: TGTGCCAGCAGTGGGGATGGGGCTGGGGCCAACGTCCTGACTTTC. The variable domain in full, with the rest retrieved from reference TRBV2 and TRBJ2-6, is EPEVTQTPSHQVTQMGQEVILRCVPISNHLYFYWYRQILGQKVEFLVSFYNNEISEKSEIFDDQFSVERPDGSNFTLKIRSTKLEDSAMYFCASSGDGAGANVLTFGAGSRLTVL.

Concerning this clone itself: Other DNA sequences within the sample encode an identical CDR3. J is TRBJ1-1 and V is TRBV5-1; 7 positions match TRBD1. CDR3 length: 14 amino acids. The germline V gene has CDR1 SGHRS and CDR2 YFSETQ. Trimming at V came to 0 bases and at J to 1 base, leaving 0 bases not matched to a gene. CDR3 residues: CASSLGDRNTEAFF. CDR3 DNA sequence: TGCGCCAGCAGCTTGGGGGACAGGAACACTGAAGCTTTCTTT.

The chain has TRBV11-3 and TRBJ2-5; 8 nucleotides align to TRBD2. V lost 3 bases to trimming and J lost 3 bases; unmatched junction nucleotides: 15. The germline V gene encodes CDR1 SGHNT and CDR2 YENEEA. The CDR3 covers 18 residues. CDR3 nucleotide sequence: TGTGCCAGCAGCTTCGCAACTCCATGGACTAGCAGGGAAGAGACCCAGTACTTC. Translation gives CASSFATPWTSREETQYF.

The V call is TRBV10-2, the J call TRBJ1-2; no firm D call. This CDR3 is 15 amino acids long. The germline V gene encodes CDR1 WSHSY and CDR2 SAAADI. Trimming shortened V by 0 bases and J by 6 bases, and 14 bases separated the two germline ends. CDR3 nucleotides: TGCGCCAGCAGTGAGTCTGGGGATCCGAACGATGGCTACACCTTC. It encodes CASSESGDPNDGYTF.

This chain links TRBV19 with TRBJ1-6; TRBD1 matches at 7 bases. With 1 base clipped from V and 10 bases from J, the junction kept 10 bases outside the gene matches. CDR1 and CDR2 from the germline V gene are LNHDA and SQIVND (reference sequence). CDR3 length: 16 amino acids. The CDR3 sequence is CASSIGNRGLRSPLHF. CDR3 nucleotide sequence: TGTGCCAGTAGTATAGGGAACAGGGGCCTTCGGTCACCCCTCCACTTT.

This clone has just one count. The chain combines TRBV6-5 with TRBJ2-5, with a weak D call TRBD1 (5 bases). The V gene's germline CDR1 is MNHEY and CDR2 SVGAGI. V was shortened by 2 bases and J by 2 bases, with 15 bases between the two germline ends. The CDR3 is 16 amino acids. The CDR3 DNA follows: TGTGCCAGCAGTTACACGTTATCCGCAGGGCAAGAGACCCAGTACTTC. This encodes CASSYTLSAGQETQYF.

The gene calls are TRBV2 and TRBJ2-5, with D perhaps matching TRBD2 (5 bases). This CDR3 is built from 14 residues. The V gene lost 7 bases and the J gene lost 0 bases, with 12 bases spanning the gap. Germline CDR1 is SNHLY and CDR2 is FYNNEI. CDR3 coding DNA: TGTGCCAGCAAAAGTCGGGGTCACCAAGAGACCCAGTACTTC. It yields the protein CASKSRGHQETQYF. Full variable domain (remainder filled in from reference TRBV2 and TRBJ2-5): EPEVTQTPSHQVTQMGQEVILRCVPISNHLYFYWYRQILGQKVEFLVSFYNNEISEKSEIFDDQFSVERPDGSNFTLKIRSTKLEDSAMYFCASKSRGHQETQYFGPGTRLLVL.

The chain uses TRBV4-1 and TRBJ1-1; weak D call: TRBD1 (5 bases). V lost 2 bases and J lost 8, with 15 bases in between. The CDR3 is made up of 14 amino acids. Germline V gene data show CDR1 as MGHRA and CDR2 as YSYEKL. The CDR3: CASSQQGLSFEAFF. In nucleotides, the CDR3 is TGCGCCAGCAGCCAACAGGGACTGTCATTCGAAGCTTTCTTT.

V usage is TRBV2 and J usage is TRBJ1-1; the D gene is possibly TRBD1 (6 bases). V lost 6 bases and J 1 base, leaving 12 bases between the germline ends. Per the germline V gene, CDR1 is SNHLY and CDR2 is FYNNEI. The CDR3 has 14 residues. CDR3 amino acids: CASRAGTPNTEAFF. As DNA, the CDR3 is TGTGCCAGCAGAGCCGGGACACCGAACACTGAAGCTTTCTTT.

The gene calls are TRBV5-1 and TRBJ2-5, with no clear D. This CDR3 has 14 residues. V dropped 0 bases and J dropped 6 bases, with 12 bases sitting between them. Looked up from germline, CDR1 is SGHRS and CDR2 is YFSETQ. The DNA for the CDR3 is TGCGCCAGCAGCTTGGCCTCCCAGAAACAGACCCAGTACTTC. The encoded protein is CASSLASQKQTQYF.

This clone was counted once. The chain employs TRBV20-1 and TRBJ1-4; D call uncertain. The length of the CDR3 is 11 residues. Germline V gives CDR1 DFQATT, CDR2 SNEGSKA (reference sequence). The V end was cut by 6 bases, the J end by 6 bases, with 8 bases between. In DNA, the CDR3 is TGCAGTGCCAAGGATGATGAAAAACTGTTTTTT. The encoded protein is CSAKDDEKLFF.

J is TRBJ1-2 and V is TRBV6-1; no reliable D call. The V gene's germline CDR1 is MNHNS and CDR2 SASEGT. The CDR3 is made up of 13 amino acids. The V and J ends lost 7 bases and 8 bases respectively, with 17 bases between them. DNA for the CDR3: TGTGCCAGCACCGAAGAGACTCATGTCGGCTACACCTTC. It codes for CASTEETHVGYTF.

V usage is TRBV5-1 and J usage is TRBJ2-3, with TRBD2 matching over 8 bases. Germline V CDR1 and CDR2: SGHRS, YFSETQ. This CDR3 region has 16 residues. J was trimmed by 0 bases and V by 2 bases; bases with no gene match: 5. CDR3 coding DNA: TGCGCCAGCAGCTTCACCGGGACTAGGAGCACAGATACGCAGTATTTT. It specifies CASSFTGTRSTDTQYF. The variable domain in full, with the rest retrieved from reference TRBV5-1 and TRBJ2-3, is KAGVTQTPRYLIKTRGQQVTLSCSPISGHRSVSWYQQTPGQGLQFLFEYFSETQRNKGNFPGRFSGRQFSNSRSEMNVSTLELGDSALYLCASSFTGTRSTDTQYFGPGTRLTVL.

J is TRBJ1-1 and V is TRBV7-2, with D possibly being TRBD1 (6 bases). In germline, CDR1 is SGHTA, CDR2 FQGNSA. The CDR3 has 15 residues. V lost 0 bases, J lost 5 bases, and 13 bases lay in between. The CDR3 DNA reads TGTGCCAGCAGCTTAGCGGCAGGGGCGTTTACTGAAGCTTTCTTT. Translation: CASSLAAGAFTEAFF.

V usage is TRBV5-1 and J usage is TRBJ1-1; 10 bases map to TRBD1. The germline V gene encodes CDR1 SGHRS and CDR2 YFSETQ. V was pared by 4 bases and J by 1 base, with 4 bases of the junction left unmatched. The CDR3 contains 15 residues. Here the CDR3 reads CASSLRTGGNTEAFF. The CDR3 bases are TGCGCCAGCAGCCTAAGGACAGGGGGGAACACTGAAGCTTTCTTT.

This clone came up once. V and J are TRBV6-1 and TRBJ1-5, with 7 bases matching TRBD1. Germline CDR1 is MNHNS and CDR2 is SASEGT. The CDR3 length is 13 residues. The V gene end was trimmed by 6 bases and the J gene end by 4 bases; junction bases not matched to a gene: 3. CDR3 region: CASSPTGNQPQHF. In DNA, the CDR3 is TGTGCCAGCAGCCCGACAGGGAATCAGCCCCAGCATTTT.

V and J are TRBV20-1 and TRBJ1-1; D is unclear. V was pared by 7 bases and J by 6 bases, with 3 bases between. The germline V gene has CDR1 DFQATT and CDR2 SNEGSKA (reference sequence). This CDR3 is built from 8 residues. The CDR3 loop reads CSVPEAFF. The CDR3 DNA sequence: TGCAGTGTTCCTGAAGCTTTCTTT.

This sequence joins TRBV30 and TRBJ1-6, with a possible D match to TRBD1 (6 bases). Looked up from germline, CDR1 is GTSNPN and CDR2 is SVGIG (reference sequence). The CDR3 runs 13 residues. Trimming removed 0 bases at V and 10 bases at J, with 10 bases between. The CDR3 is CAWSVGGHSPLHF. For the CDR3, the DNA is TGTGCCTGGAGTGTGGGGGGACACTCACCCCTCCACTTT. Together with reference TRBV30 and TRBJ1-6, the CDR3 gives the full variable domain: SQTIHQWPATLVQPVGSPLSLECTVEGTSNPNLYWYRQAAGRGLQLLFYSVGIGQISSEVPQNLSASRPQDRQFILSSKKLLLSDSGFYLCAWSVGGHSPLHFGNGTRLTVT.

This clone was observed a single time. The genes are TRBV12-5 and TRBJ1-5; the match to TRBD1 covers 11 bases. V lost 3 bases, J lost 3 bases, and 10 bases stayed unmatched. This CDR3 comprises 18 residues. Germline values: CDR1 LGHNT, CDR2 FRNRAP. The CDR3 protein is CASGLKLGQGANNQPQHF. In nucleotides, the CDR3 is TGTGCTAGTGGTTTAAAACTAGGACAGGGGGCGAACAATCAGCCCCAGCATTTT. The full variable domain, its missing parts supplied by reference TRBV12-5 and TRBJ1-5, is DARVTQTPRHKVTEMGQEVTMRCQPILGHNTVFWYRQTMMQGLELLAYFRNRAPLDDSGMPKDRFSAEMPDATLATLKIQPSEPRDSAVYFCASGLKLGQGANNQPQHFGDGTRLSIL.

The chain links TRBV6-1 to TRBJ2-1, with TRBD2 as a possible D gene (6 bases). The V end was cut by 6 bases, the J end by 8 bases, with 14 bases between. The CDR3 extends over 13 amino acids. From germline, CDR1 is MNHNS and CDR2 SASEGT. This CDR3 reads CASRGLSFHEQFF. CDR3 nucleotides: TGTGCCAGCAGGGGACTGAGCTTCCATGAGCAGTTCTTC.

The rearrangement uses TRBV14 and TRBJ1-5, with D hard to call. Trimming shortened V by 4 bases and J by 7 bases, and 8 bases separated the two germline ends. The CDR3 sequence is 12 residues long. Per germline, CDR1 SGHDN and CDR2 FVKESK. In DNA form, the CDR3 reads TGTGCCAGCAGCCCCCTGAACCAGCCCCAGCATTTT. Protein sequence: CASSPLNQPQHF.

The rearrangement joins TRBV6-5 to TRBJ2-7, with D possibly being TRBD1 (5 bases). Trimming removed 2 bases at V and 3 bases at J, with 11 bases between. The length of the CDR3 is 14 residues. Looked up from germline, CDR1 is MNHEY and CDR2 is SVGAGI. CDR3 nucleotide sequence: TGTGCCAGCAGTTACGGTCCAGGGATCTACGAGCAGTACTTC. Its protein product is CASSYGPGIYEQYF.

The gene calls are TRBV12-5 and TRBJ1-5, with unresolved D. The CDR3 loop spans 12 amino acids. Germline V lookup: CDR1 LGHNT, CDR2 FRNRAP. V lost 6 bases, J lost 5 bases, and 8 bases lay in between. DNA of the CDR3: TGTGCTAGTGGATTGAATGATCAGCCCCAGCATTTT. Its translation: CASGLNDQPQHF.

This chain joins TRBV27 and TRBJ2-7; 8 bases map to TRBD1. Germline V CDR1 and CDR2: MNHEY, SMNVEV (reference sequence). CDR3 length equals 18 residues. J was trimmed by 5 bases and V by 2 bases; bases with no gene match: 17. The CDR3 nucleotides are TGTGCCAGCAGTTTAATAGGGACAGGCGGCGGGTATGTCGACGAGCAGTACTTC. The encoded protein is CASSLIGTGGGYVDEQYF.

The chain has TRBV29-1 and TRBJ1-2, with 7 bases matching TRBD1. J lost 8 bases, V lost 6 bases, and 15 bases had no gene match. This CDR3 spans 14 amino acids. Per the germline V gene, CDR1 is SQVTM and CDR2 is ANQGSEA. Written as DNA, the CDR3 is TGCAGCGTCCACACCCCCCGACAGGGTCGAGGCTACACCTTC. It is translated as CSVHTPRQGRGYTF.

V is TRBV5-5 and J is TRBJ2-2; 12 bases are shared with TRBD2. The CDR3 is 16 amino acids. V shed 3 bases, J shed 5 bases, and the junction held 5 bases outside the gene matches. CDR1 SGHKS and CDR2 YYEKEE come from the germline V gene (reference sequence). In DNA form, the CDR3 reads TGTGCCAGCAGCTCACTAGCGGGGGGCGCAACCGGGGAGCTGTTTTTT. It codes for CASSSLAGGATGELFF.

The CDR3 DNA sequence: TGCGCCAGCAGTTCTGACCCCCTCTCTGGAAACACCATATATTTT. Its protein product is CASSSDPLSGNTIYF. The V call is TRBV5-1, the J call TRBJ1-3; D not certain. This CDR3 has 15 amino acids. Germline CDR1 reads SGHRS; CDR2 reads YFSETQ. Deletions cut 5 bases from V and 0 bases from J, with 12 bases between.

V gene TRBV2 combines with J gene TRBJ1-6; D gene uncertain. This CDR3 has 14 residues. Germline-derived CDR1 and CDR2 are SNHLY and FYNNEI. Deletions cut 5 bases from V and 6 bases from J, with 11 bases between. Here the CDR3 reads CASSPGLGNSPLHF. The CDR3 nucleotides read TGTGCCAGCAGTCCAGGTCTGGGTAATTCACCCCTCCACTTT.

This rearrangement joins TRBV4-2 to TRBJ1-5; no reliable D call. CDR1 is LGHNA and CDR2 is YNFKEQ in the germline V gene. The CDR3 sequence is 13 residues long. V lost 0 bases, J lost 6 bases, and 6 bases lay in between. CDR3 coding DNA: TGTGCCAGCAGCCAAGATCTCGGTCAGCCCCAGCATTTT. Protein: CASSQDLGQPQHF.

This clone was detected once. This rearrangement joins TRBV7-9 to TRBJ2-5, with 7 bases that match TRBD1. Gene TRBJ2-7 matches the end of the DNA better, so the J call may be wrong. CDR3 length: 12 residues. Germline CDR1 reads SEHNR; CDR2 reads FQNEAQ (reference sequence). CDR3 loop: CASQGGGYEQYF. CDR3 nucleotides: TGTGCCAGCCAAGGGGGCGGCTACGAGCAGTACTTC.